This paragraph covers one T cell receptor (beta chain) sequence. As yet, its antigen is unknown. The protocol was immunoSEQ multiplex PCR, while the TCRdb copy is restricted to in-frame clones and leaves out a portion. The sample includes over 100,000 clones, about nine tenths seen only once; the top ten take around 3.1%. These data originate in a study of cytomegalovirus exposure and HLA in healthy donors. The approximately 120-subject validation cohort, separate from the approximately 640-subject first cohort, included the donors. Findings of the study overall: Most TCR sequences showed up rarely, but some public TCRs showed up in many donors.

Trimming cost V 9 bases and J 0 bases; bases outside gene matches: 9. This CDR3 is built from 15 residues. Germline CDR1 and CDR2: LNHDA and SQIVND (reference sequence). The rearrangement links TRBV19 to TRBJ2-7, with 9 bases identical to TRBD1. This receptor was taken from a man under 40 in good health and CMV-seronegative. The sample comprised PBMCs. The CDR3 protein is CASRTGDGSSYEQYF. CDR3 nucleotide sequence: TGTGCCAGCCGGACAGGGGACGGGTCCTCCTACGAGCAGTACTTC.